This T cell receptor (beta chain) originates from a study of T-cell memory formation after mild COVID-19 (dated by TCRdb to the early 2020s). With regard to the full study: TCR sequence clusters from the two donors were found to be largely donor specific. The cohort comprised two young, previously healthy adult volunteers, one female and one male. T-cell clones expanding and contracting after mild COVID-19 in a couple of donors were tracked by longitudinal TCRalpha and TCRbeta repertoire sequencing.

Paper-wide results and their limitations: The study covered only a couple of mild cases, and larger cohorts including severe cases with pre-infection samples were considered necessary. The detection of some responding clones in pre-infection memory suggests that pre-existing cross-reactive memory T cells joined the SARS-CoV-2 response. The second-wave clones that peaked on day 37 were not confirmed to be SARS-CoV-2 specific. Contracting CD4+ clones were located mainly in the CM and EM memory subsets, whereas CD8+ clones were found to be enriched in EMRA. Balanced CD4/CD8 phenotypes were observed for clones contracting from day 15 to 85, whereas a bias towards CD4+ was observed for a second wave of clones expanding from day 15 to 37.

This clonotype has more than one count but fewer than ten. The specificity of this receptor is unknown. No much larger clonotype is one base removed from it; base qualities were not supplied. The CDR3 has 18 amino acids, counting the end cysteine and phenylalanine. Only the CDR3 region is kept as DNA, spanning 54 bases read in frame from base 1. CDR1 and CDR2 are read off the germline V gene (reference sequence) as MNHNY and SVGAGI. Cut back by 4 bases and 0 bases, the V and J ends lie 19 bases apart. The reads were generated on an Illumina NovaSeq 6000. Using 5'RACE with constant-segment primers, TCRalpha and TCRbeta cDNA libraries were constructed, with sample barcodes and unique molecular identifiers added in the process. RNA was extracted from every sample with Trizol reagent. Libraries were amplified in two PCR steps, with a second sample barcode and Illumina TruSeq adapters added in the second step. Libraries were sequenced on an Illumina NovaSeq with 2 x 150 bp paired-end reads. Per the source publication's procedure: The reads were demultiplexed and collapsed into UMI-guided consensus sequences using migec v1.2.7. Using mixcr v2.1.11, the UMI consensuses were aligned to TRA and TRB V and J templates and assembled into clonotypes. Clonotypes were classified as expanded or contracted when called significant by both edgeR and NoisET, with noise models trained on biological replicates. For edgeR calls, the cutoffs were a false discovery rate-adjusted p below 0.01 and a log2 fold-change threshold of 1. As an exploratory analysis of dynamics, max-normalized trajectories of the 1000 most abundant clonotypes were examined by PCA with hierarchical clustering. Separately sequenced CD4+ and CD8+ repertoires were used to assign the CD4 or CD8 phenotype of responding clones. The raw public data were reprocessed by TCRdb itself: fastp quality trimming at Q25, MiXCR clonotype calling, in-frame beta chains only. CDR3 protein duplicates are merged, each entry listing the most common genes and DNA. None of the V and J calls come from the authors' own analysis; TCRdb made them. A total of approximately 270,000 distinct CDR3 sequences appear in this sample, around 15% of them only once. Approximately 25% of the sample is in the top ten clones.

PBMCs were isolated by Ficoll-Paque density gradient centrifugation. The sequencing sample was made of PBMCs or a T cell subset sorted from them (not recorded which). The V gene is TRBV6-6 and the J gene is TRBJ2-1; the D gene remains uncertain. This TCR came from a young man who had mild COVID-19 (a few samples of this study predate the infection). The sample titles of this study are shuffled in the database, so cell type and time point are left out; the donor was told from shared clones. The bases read TGTGCCAGCAGTTTTTTACCCGGCCTCCCAAGCTCCTACAATGAGCAGTTCTTC. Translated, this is CASSFLPGLPSSYNEQFF.